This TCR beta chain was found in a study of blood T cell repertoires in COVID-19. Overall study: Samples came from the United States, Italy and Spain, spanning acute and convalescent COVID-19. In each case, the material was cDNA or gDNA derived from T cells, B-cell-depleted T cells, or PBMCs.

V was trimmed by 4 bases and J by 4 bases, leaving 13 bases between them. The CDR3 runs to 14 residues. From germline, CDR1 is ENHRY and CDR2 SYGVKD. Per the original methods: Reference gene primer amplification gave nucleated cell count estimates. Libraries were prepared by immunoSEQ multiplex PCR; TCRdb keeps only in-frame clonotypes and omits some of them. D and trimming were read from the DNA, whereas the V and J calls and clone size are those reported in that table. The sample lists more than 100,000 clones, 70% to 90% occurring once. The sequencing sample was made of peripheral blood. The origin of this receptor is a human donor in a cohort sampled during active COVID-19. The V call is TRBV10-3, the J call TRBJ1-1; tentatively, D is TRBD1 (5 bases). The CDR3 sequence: CAISVGALGTEAFF. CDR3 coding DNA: TGTGCCATCAGTGTTGGGGCGCTGGGCACTGAAGCTTTCTTT.